The rows below give T cell receptor beta chains drawn from one sample of a study of blood T cell repertoires in COVID-19. This table comes from immunoSEQ multiplex PCR, and its TCRdb copy is limited to in-frame clones, with some not included. The table lists about 270,000 clones, around 86% of them singletons. Sequenced input: peripheral blood. These receptor sequences come from a man aged 35-49 years with active or convalescent COVID-19. Each CDR3 is given with its conserved first and last residue. D genes are given only for firm matches. Clone size is shown for a subset of rows, as once, few, many or a class of expanded clone.

J gene | V gene | clone size | D gene | CDR3 protein | CDR3 DNA
TRBJ2-5 | TRBV7-9 | . | . | CASSLGGQETQYF | TGTGCCAGCAGCTTAGGAGGGCAAGAGACCCAGTACTTC
TRBJ1-2 | TRBV24-1 | . | TRBD1 | CATRTGAYGYTF | TGTGCCACCAGGACAGGGGCCTATGGCTACACCTTC
TRBJ2-3 | TRBV24-1 | . | . | CATSDADSAADTQYF | TGTGCCACCAGTGACGCTGACTCGGCGGCAGATACGCAGTATTTT
TRBJ1-2 | TRBV24-1 | . | TRBD1 | CATSDPTGGYGYTF | TGTGCCACCAGTGACCCCACAGGGGGCTATGGCTACACCTTC
TRBJ2-5 | TRBV7-7 | . | TRBD2 | CASSLGSGGEETQYF | TGTGCCAGCAGCTTAGGTAGCGGGGGGGAAGAGACCCAGTACTTC
TRBJ2-3 | TRBV5-4 | . | . | CASSLVGDGTDTQYF | TGTGCCAGCAGCTTGGTAGGGGATGGCACAGATACGCAGTATTTT
TRBJ1-3 | TRBV7-9 | . | . | CASSTPNRDSGNTIYF | TGTGCCAGCAGCACCCCCAACAGGGACTCTGGAAACACCATATATTTT
TRBJ2-1 | TRBV2 | . | . | CASRTSGVDEQFF | TGTGCCAGCAGGACCTCGGGGGTCGATGAGCAGTTCTTC
TRBJ2-7 | TRBV2 | . | . | CASTAGHVEQYF | TGTGCCAGCACGGCAGGGCATGTCGAGCAGTACTTC
TRBJ2-3 | TRBV3-1/TRBV3-2 | . | . | CASSQVGSGSTDTQYF | TGTGCCAGCAGCCAAGTTGGGAGCGGGAGCACAGATACGCAGTATTTT
TRBJ1-2 | TRBV4-1 | . | . | CASSHSGPYGYTF | TGCGCCAGCAGCCACTCAGGGCCCTATGGCTACACCTTC
TRBJ2-7 | TRBV7-9 | . | TRBD1 | CASSKGQGTGYEQYF | TGTGCCAGCAGCAAGGGACAGGGGACAGGCTACGAGCAGTACTTC
TRBJ2-3 | TRBV18 | . | . | CASSPPRLGTDTQYF | TGTGCCAGCTCACCACCTCGCCTAGGCACAGATACGCAGTATTTT
TRBJ2-6 | TRBV6-1 | . | . | CASSEQGRWANVLTF | TGTGCCAGCAGTGAACAGGGCCGCTGGGCCAACGTCCTGACTTTC
TRBJ2-5 | TRBV5-6 | once | . | CASSLAQRGETQYF | TGTGCCAGCAGCTTGGCCCAGCGTGGGGAGACCCAGTACTTC
TRBJ1-2 | TRBV28 | . | TRBD1 | CASSSGTGAYGYTF | TGTGCCAGCAGTTCAGGGACAGGGGCCTATGGCTACACCTTC
TRBJ2-7 | TRBV30 | many | TRBD1 | CAWSGTAYEQYF | TGTGCCTGGAGCGGGACAGCCTACGAGCAGTACTTC